These T cell receptor beta chains were read from a single sample in a study of CD8+CD57+ T cells in acquired aplastic anemia. TCRdb re-derived calls from the reads in MiXCR, one entry per CDR3 protein. Of under 350,000 distinct CDR3 sequences in the sample, roughly 61% are singletons; the top ten hold roughly 1.3%. Sequences were obtained from sorted CD4+, CD8+, or CD8+CD57+ T cells (not recorded which) from PBMCs. Source of these receptors: a human donor with aplastic anemia. The CDR3 runs from the conserved cysteine through the conserved F or W. A D gene is named only where the DNA matches it firmly. Where a row states a size, it is once, few, many or the class of an expanded clone; other rows omit it.

cdr3_length	d_call	clone_size	v_call	j_call	cdr3_aa	cdr3_nt
16	.	many	TRBV7-6	TRBJ1-6	CASSLDGSSYNSPLHF	TGTGCCAGCAGCTTAGATGGCAGCTCCTATAATTCACCCCTCCACTTT
15	.	.	TRBV10-3	TRBJ1-3	CASSYSPSGGYTIYF	TGTGCCAGCAGTTACTCCCCGAGCGGGGGATACACCATATATTTT
14	.	many	TRBV19	TRBJ1-1	CASSILSGDTKAFF	TGTGCCAGTAGTATATTGTCTGGGGACACTAAAGCTTTCTTT
17	TRBD2	.	TRBV6-5	TRBJ2-5	CASSYSRAGGREETQYF	TGTGCCAGCAGTTACTCGAGAGCGGGGGGGCGGGAGGAGACCCAGTACTTC
15	.	.	TRBV5-1	TRBJ2-1	CASSFQGPETHEQFF	TGCGCCAGCAGCTTCCAGGGACCCGAAACCCATGAGCAGTTCTTC
16	TRBD2	many	TRBV12-3/TRBV12-4	TRBJ2-7	CASSPAGLAGDLEQYF	TGTGCCAGCAGTCCCGCCGGGCTAGCGGGAGACCTTGAGCAGTACTTC
15	TRBD1	.	TRBV7-2	TRBJ2-7	CASSLGQGEAYEQYF	TGTGCCAGCAGCTTAGGACAGGGGGAAGCCTACGAGCAGTACTTC
16	TRBD1	.	TRBV7-2	TRBJ2-1	CASSLASTGWDNEQFF	TGTGCCAGCAGCTTAGCGTCGACAGGGTGGGACAATGAGCAGTTCTTC
13	.	many	TRBV6-1	TRBJ1-1	CASSDPGWGLAFF	TGTGCCAGCAGTGATCCAGGATGGGGGTTGGCTTTCTTT
15	TRBD1	.	TRBV7-2	TRBJ1-5	CASSPRGTGDQPQHF	TGTGCCAGCAGCCCGCGAGGGACAGGGGATCAGCCCCAGCATTTT
12	.	.	TRBV29-1	TRBJ1-2	CSVVYQAAGNTF	TGCAGCGTTGTATACCAGGCGGCTGGAAACACCTTC